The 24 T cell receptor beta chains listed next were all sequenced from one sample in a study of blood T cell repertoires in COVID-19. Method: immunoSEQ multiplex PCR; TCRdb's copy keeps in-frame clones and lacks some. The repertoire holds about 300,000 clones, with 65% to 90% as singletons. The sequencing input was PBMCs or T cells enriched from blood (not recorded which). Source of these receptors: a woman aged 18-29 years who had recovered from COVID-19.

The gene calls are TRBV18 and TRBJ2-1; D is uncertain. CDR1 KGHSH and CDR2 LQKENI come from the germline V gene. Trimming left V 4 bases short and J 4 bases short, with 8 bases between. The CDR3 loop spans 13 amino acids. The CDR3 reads CASSQPGYNEQFF. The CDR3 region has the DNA TGTGCCAGCTCACAACCCGGGTACAATGAGCAGTTCTTC.

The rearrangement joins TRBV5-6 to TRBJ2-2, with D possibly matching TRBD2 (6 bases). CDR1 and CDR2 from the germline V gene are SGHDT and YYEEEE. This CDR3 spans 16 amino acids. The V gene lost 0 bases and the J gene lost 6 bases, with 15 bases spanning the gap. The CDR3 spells CASSLEVWGESGELFF. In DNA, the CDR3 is TGTGCCAGCAGCTTGGAGGTGTGGGGGGAATCCGGGGAGCTGTTTTTT.

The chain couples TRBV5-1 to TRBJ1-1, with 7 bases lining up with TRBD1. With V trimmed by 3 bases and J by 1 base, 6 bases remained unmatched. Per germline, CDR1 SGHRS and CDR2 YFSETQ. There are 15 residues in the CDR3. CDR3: CASSSGGTANTEAFF. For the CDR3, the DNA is TGCGCCAGCAGCTCGGGCGGGACAGCGAACACTGAAGCTTTCTTT.

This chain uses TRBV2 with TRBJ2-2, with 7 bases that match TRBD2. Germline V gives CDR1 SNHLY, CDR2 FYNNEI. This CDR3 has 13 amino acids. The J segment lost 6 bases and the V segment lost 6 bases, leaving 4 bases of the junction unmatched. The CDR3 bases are TGTGCCAGCAGCGACGGGGGGTCCGGGGAGCTGTTTTTT. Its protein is CASSDGGSGELFF.

The CDR3 nucleotides are TGTGCCAGCAGCGGCCGGGACACGGGTTTGGGTGAGCAGTACTTC. It yields the protein CASSGRDTGLGEQYF. This rearrangement joins TRBV7-9 to TRBJ2-7; tentative D call: TRBD1 (6 bases). The CDR3 totals 15 residues. V dropped 5 bases and J dropped 7 bases, with 21 bases sitting between them. Germline V gene data show CDR1 as SEHNR and CDR2 as FQNEAQ (reference sequence).

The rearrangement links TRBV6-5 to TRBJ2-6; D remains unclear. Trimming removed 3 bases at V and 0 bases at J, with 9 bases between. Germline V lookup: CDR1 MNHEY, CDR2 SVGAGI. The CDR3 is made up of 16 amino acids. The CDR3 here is CASSYSMNSGANVLTF. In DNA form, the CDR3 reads TGTGCCAGCAGTTATAGTATGAACTCTGGGGCCAACGTCCTGACTTTC.

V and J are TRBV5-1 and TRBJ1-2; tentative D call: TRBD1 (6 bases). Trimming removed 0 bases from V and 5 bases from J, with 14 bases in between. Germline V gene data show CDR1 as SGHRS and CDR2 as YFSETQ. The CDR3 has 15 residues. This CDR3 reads CASSLESAGEYGYTF. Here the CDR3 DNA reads TGCGCCAGCAGCTTGGAATCGGCAGGGGAGTATGGCTACACCTTC.

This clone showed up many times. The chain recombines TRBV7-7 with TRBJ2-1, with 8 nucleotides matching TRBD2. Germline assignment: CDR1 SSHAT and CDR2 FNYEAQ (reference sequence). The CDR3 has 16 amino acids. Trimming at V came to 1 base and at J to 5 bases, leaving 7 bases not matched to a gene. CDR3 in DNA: TGTGCCAGCAGCTTAGGTCCGGGAGGGCGAGACAATGAGCAGTTCTTC. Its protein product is CASSLGPGGRDNEQFF. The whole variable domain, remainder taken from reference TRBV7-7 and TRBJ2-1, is GAGVSQSPRYKVTKRGQDVTLRCDPISSHATLYWYQQALGQGPEFLTYFNYEAQPDKSGLPSDRFSAERPEGSISTLTIQRTEQRDSAMYRCASSLGPGGRDNEQFFGPGTRLTVL.

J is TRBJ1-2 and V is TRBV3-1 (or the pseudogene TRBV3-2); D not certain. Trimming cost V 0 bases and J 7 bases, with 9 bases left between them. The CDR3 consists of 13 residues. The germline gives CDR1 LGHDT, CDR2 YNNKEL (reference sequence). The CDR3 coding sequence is TGTGCCAGCAGCCAAGAATCGCGGGGTGGCTACACCTTC. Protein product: CASSQESRGGYTF.

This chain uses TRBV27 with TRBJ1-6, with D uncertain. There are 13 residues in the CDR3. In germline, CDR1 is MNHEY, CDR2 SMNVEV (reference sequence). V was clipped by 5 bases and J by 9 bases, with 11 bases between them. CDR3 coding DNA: TGTGCCAGCAGTACGACTGTAGGTTCACCCCTCCACTTT. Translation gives CASSTTVGSPLHF.

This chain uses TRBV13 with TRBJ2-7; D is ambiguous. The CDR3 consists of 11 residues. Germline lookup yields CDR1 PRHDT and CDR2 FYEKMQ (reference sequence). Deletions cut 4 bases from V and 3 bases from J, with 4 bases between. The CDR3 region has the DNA TGTGCCAGCAGCTCCTACTACGAGCAGTACTTC. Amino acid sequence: CASSSYYEQYF.

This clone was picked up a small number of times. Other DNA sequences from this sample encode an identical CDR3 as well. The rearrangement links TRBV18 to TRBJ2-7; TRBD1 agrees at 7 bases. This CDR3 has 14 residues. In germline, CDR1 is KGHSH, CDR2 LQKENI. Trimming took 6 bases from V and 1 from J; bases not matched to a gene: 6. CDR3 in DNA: TGTGCCAGCTCCCCGGACAGGTCTTCCTACGAGCAGTACTTC. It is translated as CASSPDRSSYEQYF.

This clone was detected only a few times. CDR3 protein: CASRPNTGENTEAFF. CDR3 sequence (DNA): TGTGCCAGCAGACCGAATACAGGGGAGAACACTGAAGCTTTCTTT. This chain uses TRBV6-4 with TRBJ1-1; TRBD1 agrees at 7 bases. After removal of 6 bases from V and 1 base from J, the junction contained 8 bases not matched to a gene. The germline CDR1 and CDR2 sequences are MRHNA and SNTAGT. The CDR3 runs to 15 residues.

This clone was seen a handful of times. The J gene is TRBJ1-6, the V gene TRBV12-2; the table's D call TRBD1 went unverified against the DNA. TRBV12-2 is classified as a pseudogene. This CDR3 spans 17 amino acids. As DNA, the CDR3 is TGTGCAAGTCGTCCTCGCGCAAGAGGGACAGTTCTTTCACCCCTCCACTTT. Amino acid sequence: CASRPRARGTVLSPLHF.

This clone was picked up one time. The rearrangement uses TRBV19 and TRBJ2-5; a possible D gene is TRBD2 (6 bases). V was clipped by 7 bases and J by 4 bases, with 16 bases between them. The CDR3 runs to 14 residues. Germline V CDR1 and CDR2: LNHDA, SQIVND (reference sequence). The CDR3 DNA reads TGTGCCAGTACCCCGGGGAGGCAGGGAGAGACCCAGTACTTC. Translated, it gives CASTPGRQGETQYF.

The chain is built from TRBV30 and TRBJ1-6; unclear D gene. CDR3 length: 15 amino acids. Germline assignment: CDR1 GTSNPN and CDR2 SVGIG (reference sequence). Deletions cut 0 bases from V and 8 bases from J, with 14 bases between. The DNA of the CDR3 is TGTGCCTGGAGTGTAGGTCCACTGGGCCATTCACCCCTCCACTTT. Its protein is CAWSVGPLGHSPLHF.

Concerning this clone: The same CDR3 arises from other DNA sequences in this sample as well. CDR3 residues: CASSLDSRNQPQHF. In nucleotides, the CDR3 is TGTGCCAGCAGCTTAGACTCGAGGAACCAGCCCCAGCATTTT. The rearrangement uses TRBV7-9 and TRBJ1-5; no reliable D call. V was cut by 1 base and J by 7 bases, with 11 bases left in between. The CDR3 has 14 amino acids. The germline V gene encodes CDR1 SEHNR and CDR2 FQNEAQ (reference sequence).

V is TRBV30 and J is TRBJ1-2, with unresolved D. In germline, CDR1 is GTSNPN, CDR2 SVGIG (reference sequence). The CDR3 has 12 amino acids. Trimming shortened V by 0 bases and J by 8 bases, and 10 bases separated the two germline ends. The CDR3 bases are TGTGCCTGGAGTGTTGGGCCGCGAGGCTACACCTTC. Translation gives CAWSVGPRGYTF.

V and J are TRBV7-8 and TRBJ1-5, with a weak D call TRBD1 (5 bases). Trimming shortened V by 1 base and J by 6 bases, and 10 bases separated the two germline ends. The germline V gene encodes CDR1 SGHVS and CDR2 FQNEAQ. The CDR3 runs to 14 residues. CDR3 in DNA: TGTGCCAGCAGCTTAGGGGGGGTAGGTCAGCCCCAGCATTTT. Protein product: CASSLGGVGQPQHF.

CDR3 DNA sequence: TGTGCCATCAGCTTTATCGTGGAGGGACGTTACGCTGGCTACACCTTC. Translation: CAISFIVEGRYAGYTF. This chain links TRBV10-3 with TRBJ1-2, with D possibly being TRBD1 (5 bases). The CDR3 is made up of 16 amino acids. V was trimmed by 6 bases and J by 7 bases, leaving 24 bases between them. Germline-derived CDR1 and CDR2 are ENHRY and SYGVKD.

CDR3 amino acids: CASSTPGGETSYEQYF. CDR3 DNA: TGCGCCAGCAGCACCCCAGGGGGTGAAACCTCCTACGAGCAGTACTTC. The V call is TRBV5-1, the J call TRBJ2-7; the match to TRBD1 covers 7 bases. CDR1 SGHRS and CDR2 YFSETQ come from the germline V gene. The CDR3 has 16 amino acids. J lost 0 bases, V lost 4 bases, and 10 bases had no gene match. The whole variable domain, remainder taken from reference TRBV5-1 and TRBJ2-7, is KAGVTQTPRYLIKTRGQQVTLSCSPISGHRSVSWYQQTPGQGLQFLFEYFSETQRNKGNFPGRFSGRQFSNSRSEMNVSTLELGDSALYLCASSTPGGETSYEQYFGPGTRLTVT.

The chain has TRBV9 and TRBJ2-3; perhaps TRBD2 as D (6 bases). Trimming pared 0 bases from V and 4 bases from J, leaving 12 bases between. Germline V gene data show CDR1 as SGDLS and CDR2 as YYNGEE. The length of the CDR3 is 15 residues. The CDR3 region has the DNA TGTGCCAGCAGCGTAGAATCGGGGGTCGCAGATACGCAGTATTTT. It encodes CASSVESGVADTQYF.

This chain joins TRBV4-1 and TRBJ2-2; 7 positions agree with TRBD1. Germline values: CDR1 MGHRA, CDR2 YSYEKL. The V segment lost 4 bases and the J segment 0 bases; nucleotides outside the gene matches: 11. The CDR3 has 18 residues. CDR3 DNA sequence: TGCGCCAGCAGCCTATTTGACAGGGCCCGCACGAACACCGGGGAGCTGTTTTTT. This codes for CASSLFDRARTNTGELFF.

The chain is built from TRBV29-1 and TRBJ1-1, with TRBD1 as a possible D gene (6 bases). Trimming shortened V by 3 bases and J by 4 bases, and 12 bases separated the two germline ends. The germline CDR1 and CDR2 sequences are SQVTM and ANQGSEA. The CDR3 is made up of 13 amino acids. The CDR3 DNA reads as TGCAGCGTTGAGTGGGGGCTGACCACTGAAGCTTTCTTT. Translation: CSVEWGLTTEAFF.